Sequencing of this T cell receptor beta chain was carried out in a study of cytomegalovirus exposure and HLA in healthy donors. For the study at large: There were approximately 400 genotyped donors. Of these, about 86% fell in the genetic ancestry cluster associated with self-reported Caucasian donors.

The study's findings and limits: A later analysis found most CMV-associated TCR beta chains apparently HLA-restricted. In a later analysis, TCR beta V- and J-gene trimming was associated with a missense DCLRE1C variant.

PCR was performed using 60 Vbeta and 13 Jbeta primers. TCRdb keeps only in-frame clones here, not all; method: immunoSEQ multiplex PCR. The table includes 90,000 to 110,000 clones, 69% detected once. Germline CDR1 is MGHDK and CDR2 is SYGVNS. The CDR3 runs to 15 residues. V was trimmed by 3 bases and J by 8 bases, leaving 16 bases between them. Comments on this clone: What it binds is not known.

The receptor was derived from a woman in her 70s in good health and CMV-seropositive. The rearrangement joins TRBV25-1 to TRBJ1-4; D gene uncertain. Material: PBMCs. CDR3 sequence reads: CASSDGGTGKEKLFF. The CDR3 DNA reads TGTGCCAGCAGTGATGGTGGTACGGGGAAGGAAAAACTGTTTTTT.